Only a few counts were recorded for the clone carrying this T cell receptor (beta chain). The target antigen is unknown. Primers used in a second PCR of about 6 to 11 cycles were a sample-barcoded 5' primer and a J-beta primer mix. One entry per CDR3 protein results from TCRdb running MiXCR on the 5' RACE reads. This sample has around 780,000 distinct CDR3 sequences, with 56% found just once. Every sample yielded at least 6.5 million isolated PBMCs. This record belongs to a study of blood T cells in healthy people across ages. Overall study findings and caveats: Significant beta diversity loss was already apparent by age approximately 40, declining roughly linearly.

CDR1 WSHSY and CDR2 SAAADI come from the germline V gene. CDR3 length: 16 residues. V was clipped by 6 bases and J by 6 bases; unmatched bases: 10. The chain links TRBV10-2 to TRBJ2-1, with 11 bases fitting TRBD2. The sequenced material came from blood. This receptor was taken from a man aged 35 to 55 in good health. The CDR3 DNA is TGCGCCAGCAGCGCGACTGTTGGACTAGCGGGCAATGAGCAGTTCTTC. Protein product: CASSATVGLAGNEQFF.